The 32 T cell receptor beta chains presented below share a single source sample, sequenced in a study of blood T cell repertoires in COVID-19. The repertoire was sequenced with immunoSEQ multiplex PCR; TCRdb's copy has only in-frame clones and lacks some. The table has fewer than 350,000 clones, roughly nine tenths seen once. Sequences were obtained from peripheral blood. The receptors were sampled from an older woman with COVID-19, enrolled during active disease.

A remark on this clone: One junction end disagrees with the germline gene, perhaps due to a read error. The chain joins TRBV28 to TRBJ1-4; unclear D gene. The CDR3 is 12 amino acids. Germline lookup yields CDR1 MDHEN and CDR2 SYDVKM. The CDR3 region has the DNA TGTGCCAGCAGTTTAACTAAGGAAAAACTGTTTTTT. Amino acids: CASSLTKEKLFF. Combining the CDR3 with reference TRBV28 and TRBJ1-4 gives the whole variable domain DVKVTQSSRYLVKRTGEKVFLECVQDMDHENMFWYRQDPGLGLRLIYFSYDVKMKEKGDIPEGYSVSREKKERFSLILESASTNQTSMYLCASSLTKEKLFFGSGTQLSVL.

The genes are TRBV3-1 (or the pseudogene TRBV3-2) and TRBJ2-2; no reliable D call. Germline V lookup: CDR1 LGHDT, CDR2 YNNKEL (reference sequence). V lost 1 base, J lost 7 bases, and 4 bases lay in between. The CDR3 sequence is 12 residues long. Here the CDR3 DNA reads TGTGCCAGCAGCCAAGCGGTCGGGGAGCTGTTTTTT. It is translated as CASSQAVGELFF.

This clone was seen once. The same CDR3 also results from other DNA sequences found in this sample. The V call is TRBV7-2, the J call TRBJ2-7; TRBD2 agrees at 8 bases. Germline values: CDR1 SGHTA, CDR2 FQGNSA. V gave up 2 bases and J gave up 3 bases; unmatched junction bases: 6. The CDR3 runs 15 residues. CDR3 sequence reads: CASSLRRGGSYEQYF. The CDR3 DNA follows: TGTGCCAGCAGCTTAAGACGGGGGGGCAGCTACGAGCAGTACTTC. The full variable domain, with the rest looked up from reference TRBV7-2 and TRBJ2-7, is GAGVSQSPSNKVTEKGKDVELRCDPISGHTALYWYRQSLGQGLEFLIYFQGNSAPDKSGLPSDRFSAERTGGSVSTLTIQRTQQEDSAVYLCASSLRRGGSYEQYFGPGTRLTVT.

There are a few counts of this clone. This chain links TRBV4-1 with TRBJ1-2, with 10 nucleotides matching TRBD1. CDR1 and CDR2 from the germline V gene are MGHRA and YSYEKL. The CDR3 spans 15 residues. The junction had 3 bases not matched to a gene; V was cut back by 1 base and J by 4 bases. CDR3 loop: CASSQGQGAGYGYTF. CDR3 bases: TGCGCCAGCAGCCAAGGACAGGGGGCGGGCTATGGCTACACCTTC.

J is TRBJ2-7 and V is TRBV6-5; maybe TRBD1 (5 bases). The V end lost 6 bases, the J end lost 2 bases, and 14 bases lay between the germline ends. The CDR3 contains 14 residues. CDR1 and CDR2 (germline): MNHEY, SVGAGI. Here the CDR3 reads CASSTDSNPYEQYF. DNA of the CDR3: TGTGCCAGCAGCACTGACAGTAACCCCTACGAGCAGTACTTC.

The chain links TRBV6-2 or TRBV6-3 to TRBJ1-1; D is possibly TRBD1 (6 bases). The CDR3 loop spans 12 amino acids. Per the germline V gene, CDR1 is MNHEY and CDR2 is SVGEGT. The V end lost 5 bases, the J end lost 6 bases, and 10 bases lay between the germline ends. CDR3 in amino acids: CASSPQGSEAFF. CDR3 DNA sequence: TGTGCCAGCAGTCCACAGGGTTCTGAAGCTTTCTTT.

This CDR3 reads CASSLARDSPLHF. For the CDR3, the DNA is TGCGCCAGCAGCTTAGCCAGGGATTCACCCCTCCACTTT. The V call is TRBV5-1, the J call TRBJ1-6, with D tentatively TRBD1 (5 bases). Between the trimmed V and J ends, which lost 2 bases and 8 bases, there was a span of 8 bases. The CDR3 runs to 13 residues. Germline CDR1 reads SGHRS; CDR2 reads YFSETQ.

J is TRBJ2-7 and V is TRBV4-1, with a possible D match to TRBD2 (6 bases). The V end was cut by 2 bases, the J end by 3 bases, with 20 bases between. The germline V gene has CDR1 MGHRA and CDR2 YSYEKL. There are 17 residues in the CDR3. The CDR3 protein is CASSQFPPRDSFYEQYF. CDR3 bases: TGCGCCAGCAGCCAATTCCCCCCCCGGGACTCCTTCTACGAGCAGTACTTC.

This clone appeared a few times. The chain couples TRBV18 to TRBJ1-2; 8 positions match TRBD1. CDR3 length: 16 amino acids. V was clipped by 1 base and J by 7 bases; unmatched bases: 11. Germline CDR1 KGHSH, CDR2 LQKENI. The CDR3 region is CASSPRFQGAYSGYTF. The CDR3 DNA reads TGTGCCAGCTCACCACGATTTCAGGGGGCATATAGTGGCTACACCTTC.

This clone was counted a few times. V and J are TRBV6-5 and TRBJ1-1; 9 bases line up with TRBD1. The CDR3 length is 16 residues. CDR1 is MNHEY and CDR2 is SVGAGI in the germline V gene. The ends lost 2 bases at V and 3 bases at J; junction bases unmatched: 7. The CDR3 DNA follows: TGTGCCAGCAGTTACGCCTTACAGGGGGCGGACACTGAAGCTTTCTTT. It specifies CASSYALQGADTEAFF.

This chain links TRBV27 with TRBJ2-1, with 13 positions matching TRBD2. The germline gives CDR1 MNHEY, CDR2 SMNVEV (reference sequence). With V trimmed by 3 bases and J by 5 bases, 10 bases remained unmatched. This CDR3 spans 18 amino acids. CDR3 nucleotide sequence: TGTGCCAGCAGTTTCCCCCCGCCTGGACTAGCGGGGGACAATGAGCAGTTCTTC. Protein product: CASSFPPPGLAGDNEQFF.

To note about this clone: The identical CDR3 is also encoded by other nucleotide sequences in the sample. V gene TRBV7-3 combines with J gene TRBJ1-3; a possible D gene is TRBD1 (5 bases). The ends were cut back, 6 bases at V and 0 bases at J, with 6 bases in the middle. The CDR3 is made up of 13 amino acids. The V gene's germline CDR1 is SGHTA and CDR2 FQGTGA. The CDR3 DNA sequence: TGTGCCAGCAGTAGGGGCTCTGGAAACACCATATATTTT. It translates to CASSRGSGNTIYF. The full variable domain, in which reference TRBV7-3 and TRBJ1-3 provide the parts outside the CDR3, is GAGVSQTPSNKVTEKGKYVELRCDPISGHTALYWYRQSLGQGPEFLIYFQGTGAADDSGLPNDRFFAVRPEGSVSTLKIQRTERGDSAVYLCASSRGSGNTIYFGEGSWLTVV.

The chain carries TRBV5-1 and TRBJ2-7; 7 bases agree with TRBD1. This CDR3 has 14 amino acids. Trimming removed 0 bases from V and 0 bases from J; junction bases left unmatched: 0. Germline V gene lookup returns CDR1 SGHRS and CDR2 YFSETQ. The DNA of the CDR3 is TGCGCCAGCAGCTTGGGGGACAGCTCCTACGAGCAGTACTTC. Translating gives CASSLGDSSYEQYF.

The chain joins TRBV5-6 to TRBJ1-2, with a tentative D call TRBD1 (5 bases). Trimming cost V 3 bases and J 4 bases, with 16 bases left between them. CDR1 SGHDT and CDR2 YYEEEE come from the germline V gene. This CDR3 comprises 15 residues. CDR3 in DNA: TGTGCCAGCAGCTCAGGGTCTTCAAACCCCTATGGCTACACCTTC. This codes for CASSSGSSNPYGYTF. Full variable domain (remainder filled in from reference TRBV5-6 and TRBJ1-2): DAGVTQSPTHLIKTRGQQVTLRCSPKSGHDTVSWYQQALGQGPQFIFQYYEEEERQRGNFPDRFSGHQFPNYSSELNVNALLLGDSALYLCASSSGSSNPYGYTFGSGTRLTVV.

The chain has TRBV19 and TRBJ2-3; maybe TRBD1 (6 bases). CDR1 is LNHDA, CDR2 SQIVND, per germline (reference sequence). This CDR3 comprises 15 residues. Trimming pared 5 bases from V and 5 bases from J, leaving 17 bases between. The CDR3 region is CASSDQGLSGDTQYF. The CDR3 nucleotides are TGTGCCAGTAGTGACCAGGGGTTATCAGGAGATACGCAGTATTTT.

This chain joins TRBV15 and TRBJ1-2, with 8 bases lining up with TRBD1. With V trimmed by 5 bases and J by 8 bases, 10 bases remained unmatched. The CDR3 covers 14 residues. CDR1 and CDR2 (germline): LNHNV, YYDKDF (reference sequence). CDR3 sequence: CATSYRQGALGYTF. In DNA form, the CDR3 reads TGTGCCACCAGCTACCGTCAGGGGGCGCTCGGCTACACCTTC.

The rearrangement uses TRBV29-1 and TRBJ2-7, with D maybe TRBD1 (6 bases). The germline V gene has CDR1 SQVTM and CDR2 ANQGSEA. This CDR3 spans 13 amino acids. Between the trimmed V and J ends, which lost 4 bases and 3 bases, there was a span of 13 bases. The CDR3 here is CSVGDVGGYEQYF. The CDR3 bases are TGCAGCGTTGGGGACGTAGGGGGCTACGAGCAGTACTTC.

This clone was found a few times. This chain uses TRBV5-5 with TRBJ1-1; 7 bases align to TRBD1. Germline V CDR1 and CDR2: SGHKS, YYEKEE (reference sequence). V was pared by 1 base and J by 5 bases, with 2 bases of the junction left unmatched. The CDR3 is 13 amino acids. CDR3 in amino acids: CASSLRGPTEAFF. The DNA for the CDR3 is TGTGCCAGCAGCTTGAGGGGGCCTACTGAAGCTTTCTTT.

The genes are TRBV7-9 and TRBJ1-2; tentative D call: TRBD1 (6 bases). Germline assignment: CDR1 SEHNR and CDR2 FQNEAQ (reference sequence). Trimming left V 0 bases short and J 4 bases short, with 12 bases between. This CDR3 comprises 15 residues. CDR3 sequence (DNA): TGTGCCAGCAGCTTAGCACCCCAGGGGCCCTATGGCTACACCTTC. This translates into CASSLAPQGPYGYTF.

The chain couples TRBV5-1 to TRBJ1-1, with D maybe TRBD1 (5 bases). The ends were cut back, 1 base at V and 11 bases at J, with 12 bases in the middle. The CDR3 sequence is 12 residues long. Per germline, CDR1 SGHRS and CDR2 YFSETQ. The CDR3: CASSLPGLHAFF. CDR3 sequence (DNA): TGCGCCAGCAGCTTGCCAGGGCTTCACGCTTTCTTT.

This clone is categorized as large. In the same sample, other DNA sequences code for this CDR3. This chain links TRBV19 with TRBJ1-1; a weak D match, TRBD1 (6 bases). The CDR3 consists of 13 residues. Germline CDR1 reads LNHDA; CDR2 reads SQIVND (reference sequence). V was shortened by 2 bases and J by 3 bases, with 7 bases between the two germline ends. The CDR3 region has the DNA TGTGCCAGTAGTATACAGGGGTACACTGAAGCTTTCTTT. This sequence encodes CASSIQGYTEAFF.

The chain employs TRBV7-3 and TRBJ2-2; tentative D call: TRBD1 (6 bases). This CDR3 region has 14 residues. Trimming cost V 2 bases and J 5 bases, with 9 bases left between them. The germline V gene has CDR1 SGHTA and CDR2 FQGTGA. The CDR3 spells CASSLSQGTGELFF. In DNA, the CDR3 is TGTGCCAGCAGCTTATCGCAGGGGACCGGGGAGCTGTTTTTT.

The V call is TRBV19, the J call TRBJ1-2, with 11 nucleotides matching TRBD1. Germline V gives CDR1 LNHDA, CDR2 SQIVND (reference sequence). With 6 bases clipped from V and 6 bases from J, the junction kept 6 bases outside the gene matches. The CDR3 loop spans 14 amino acids. The DNA for the CDR3 is TGTGCCAGTAGAGGACAGGGGGCCCTGAATGGCTACACCTTC. Its protein is CASRGQGALNGYTF.

The rearrangement uses TRBV9 and TRBJ2-3; 8 bases are a match to TRBD2. With 0 bases clipped from V and 2 bases from J, the junction kept 11 bases outside the gene matches. CDR3 size: 18 residues. Germline V CDR1 and CDR2: SGDLS, YYNGEE. The CDR3 nucleotides read TGTGCCAGCAGCGTAGGAGGTCGAGGCGGGGGGCCCACAGATACGCAGTATTTT. Amino acids: CASSVGGRGGGPTDTQYF.

The gene calls are TRBV9 and TRBJ2-5; the match to TRBD2 covers 14 bases. Germline CDR1 and CDR2: SGDLS and YYNGEE. J gave up 6 bases and V 2 bases, and 9 bases lay outside the gene matches. The CDR3 contains 17 residues. CDR3 sequence reads: CASSVPKGLAGAKTQYF. Written as DNA, the CDR3 is TGTGCCAGCAGCGTCCCTAAGGGACTAGCGGGGGCCAAGACCCAGTACTTC.

This chain connects TRBV7-9 to TRBJ1-2, with 7 bases fitting TRBD1. V trimming: 1 base; J trimming: 4 bases; junction bases outside the gene matches: 3. Germline CDR1 reads SEHNR; CDR2 reads FQNEAQ (reference sequence). This CDR3 has 14 amino acids. DNA of the CDR3: TGTGCCAGCAGCTTAGGGACAGGTGGCTATGGCTACACCTTC. Translation: CASSLGTGGYGYTF.

V gene TRBV7-2 combines with J gene TRBJ1-5, with a tentative D call TRBD1 (5 bases). Germline CDR1 and CDR2: SGHTA and FQGNSA. V was clipped by 4 bases and J by 0 bases, with 10 bases between them. This CDR3 region has 15 residues. For the CDR3, the DNA is TGTGCCAGCAGCTCCGGACATTATAGCAATCAGCCCCAGCATTTT. This sequence encodes CASSSGHYSNQPQHF.

On this clone itself: Other DNA sequences in the sample encode the same CDR3. This chain links TRBV18 with TRBJ1-2; 9 nucleotides match TRBD1. CDR1 is KGHSH, CDR2 LQKENI, per germline. This CDR3 contains 15 residues. V lost 0 bases and J lost 6; bases outside the gene matches: 5. In DNA form, the CDR3 reads TGTGCCAGCTCACCACCGGGACAGGGAGAACATGGCTACACCTTC. The encoded protein is CASSPPGQGEHGYTF.

V usage is TRBV9 and J usage is TRBJ1-6, with TRBD1 matching 9 bases. Germline-derived CDR1 and CDR2 are SGDLS and YYNGEE. V lost 0 bases to trimming and J lost 6 bases; unmatched junction nucleotides: 1. The CDR3 covers 15 residues. The CDR3 sequence: CASSVEGQGNSPLHF. The CDR3 DNA reads TGTGCCAGCAGCGTAGAGGGACAGGGTAATTCACCCCTCCACTTT.

This clone appeared once. Additional DNA sequences in this sample encode the identical CDR3. In nucleotides, the CDR3 is TGTGCCTGGAGTGTAAGGGGTAATCAGCCCCAGCATTTT. Its protein is CAWSVRGNQPQHF. The V and J genes are TRBV30 and TRBJ1-5, with a weak D call TRBD1 (5 bases). Trimming left V 0 bases short and J 4 bases short, with 7 bases between. From germline, CDR1 is GTSNPN and CDR2 SVGIG (reference sequence). CDR3 length: 13 residues.

The chain carries TRBV28 and TRBJ1-6; possible D gene TRBD1, 5 bases. The CDR3 totals 16 residues. V dropped 6 bases and J dropped 6 bases, with 18 bases sitting between them. Looked up from germline, CDR1 is MDHEN and CDR2 is SYDVKM. The CDR3 protein is CASSLGRVVGNSPLHF. Written as DNA, the CDR3 is TGTGCCAGCAGCTTGGGCAGGGTAGTGGGTAATTCACCCCTCCACTTT. The whole variable domain, filled in from reference TRBV28 and TRBJ1-6, reads DVKVTQSSRYLVKRTGEKVFLECVQDMDHENMFWYRQDPGLGLRLIYFSYDVKMKEKGDIPEGYSVSREKKERFSLILESASTNQTSMYLCASSLGRVVGNSPLHFGNGTRLTVT.

This clone was seen a handful of times. The chain carries TRBV24-1 and TRBJ2-1, with D uncertain. V was shortened by 0 bases and J by 5 bases, with 7 bases between the two germline ends. Germline CDR1 and CDR2: KGHDR and SFDVKD. The length of the CDR3 is 14 residues. The CDR3 bases are TGTGCCACCAGTGATTTGGGAGTAAACAATGAGCAGTTCTTC. As protein: CATSDLGVNNEQFF.